Listed below are T cell receptor beta chains from one sample, sequenced in a study of cytomegalovirus exposure and HLA in healthy donors. The method was immunoSEQ multiplex PCR; TCRdb's version includes in-frame clones alone and lacks a portion of them. The repertoire holds 100,000 to 150,000 clones, with around 67% as singletons. Sequences were obtained from PBMCs. All receptors come from a man in his 60s in good health and CMV-seropositive. The CDR3 runs from the conserved cysteine through the conserved F or W. The D gene is left open where the match is weak. Clone sizes are given selectively: once, few, many, or a class where the clone is expanded.

V	J	size	D	DNA	CDR3
TRBV6-1	TRBJ2-6	NA	TRBD1	TGTGCCAGCAGTAGGGACAGAGGGGCCAACGTCCTGACTTTC	CASSRDRGANVLTF
TRBV19	TRBJ1-4	few	NA	TGTGCCAGTAGTCCTCGAGCAACTAATGAAAAACTGTTTTTT	CASSPRATNEKLFF
TRBV6-5	TRBJ2-5	NA	TRBD2	TGTGCCAGCGGTAGCGGGGGACGGTACCAAGAGACCCAGTACTTC	CASGSGGRYQETQYF
TRBV6-1	TRBJ2-5	NA	NA	TGTGCCAGCAGTGAAGGGACATACCAAGAGACCCAGTACTTC	CASSEGTYQETQYF
TRBV30	TRBJ1-1	NA	NA	TGTGCCTGGCAAACCCCGCGACAGAAGAACACTGAAGCTTTCTTT	CAWQTPRQKNTEAFF
TRBV6-5	TRBJ1-2	NA	NA	TGTGCCAGCAGACCAGTCGGGGGATTACTCATCGACACCTTC	CASRPVGGLLIDTF
TRBV6-1	TRBJ1-1	NA	NA	TGTGCCAGCATAACAGGTAGAGCTTTCTTT	CASITGRAFF
TRBV28	TRBJ1-2	NA	TRBD1	TGTGCCAGCAGAGACGGGAGACAGGGGGGACAAGGCTACACCTTC	CASRDGRQGGQGYTF
TRBV11-2	TRBJ1-1	once	TRBD1	TGTGCCAGCAGCCCAACAGGGGGAATCGCTGAAGCTTTCTTT	CASSPTGGIAEAFF
TRBV7-8	TRBJ1-2	NA	TRBD1	TGTGCCAGCAGCCAAAGGGACAGGGGATATGGCTACACCTTC	CASSQRDRGYGYTF